This record looks at one T cell receptor beta chain sequence and its context. The CDR3 sequence is 11 residues long. V shed 2 bases and J shed 14 bases, with 10 bases lying between them. CDR1 is SQVTM and CDR2 is ANQGSEA in the germline V gene. These data originate in a study of blood T cell repertoires in COVID-19. Whole-study context: The samples span acute and convalescent COVID-19 from the United States, Italy and Spain. In each case, the material was cDNA or gDNA derived from T cells, B-cell-depleted T cells, or PBMCs.

Methods used by the authors: Amplification from reference gene primers served as the basis for estimated nucleated cell counts. Only in-frame clones appear in the TCRdb table, and some are missing; sequencing was by immunoSEQ multiplex PCR. V and J calls and clone size are as listed in that table; D and trimming were resolved from the DNA. The sample holds approximately 52,000 clones, 75% to 90% seen once. The chain couples TRBV29-1 to TRBJ1-6, with D possibly TRBD1 on 5 matching bases. The sequence derives from a man between 60 and 75 years old with acute or convalescent COVID-19. The sequencing input was peripheral blood. CDR3 in amino acids: CSVEQGGTLHF. CDR3 sequence (DNA): TGCAGCGTTGAACAGGGTGGAACCCTCCACTTT. Full variable domain (missing parts from reference TRBV29-1 and TRBJ1-6): SAVISQKPSRDICQRGTSLTIQCQVDSQVTMMFWYRQQPGQSLTLIATANQGSEATYESGFVIDKFPISRPNLTFSTLTVSNMSPEDSSIYLCSVEQGGTLHFGNGTRLTVT.